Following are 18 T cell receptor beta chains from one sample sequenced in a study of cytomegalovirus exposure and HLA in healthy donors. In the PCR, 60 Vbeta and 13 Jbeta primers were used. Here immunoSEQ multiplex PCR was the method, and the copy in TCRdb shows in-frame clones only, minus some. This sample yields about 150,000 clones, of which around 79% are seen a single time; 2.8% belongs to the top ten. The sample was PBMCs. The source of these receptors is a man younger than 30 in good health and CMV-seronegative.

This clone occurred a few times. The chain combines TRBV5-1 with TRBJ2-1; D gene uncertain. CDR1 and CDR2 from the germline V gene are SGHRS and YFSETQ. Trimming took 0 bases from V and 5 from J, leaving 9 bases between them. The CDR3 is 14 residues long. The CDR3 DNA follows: TGCGCCAGCAGCTTGGTTCCAGAGGACAATGAGCAGTTCTTC. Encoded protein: CASSLVPEDNEQFF.

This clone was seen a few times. As DNA, the CDR3 is TGTGCCAGCAGCTCCGGGACAGGGGGTAACTCGAATCAGCCCCAGCATTTT. Translated: CASSSGTGGNSNQPQHF. The chain employs TRBV7-9 and TRBJ1-5, with 11 bases aligning to TRBD1. CDR3 length: 17 residues. J lost 4 bases, V lost 4 bases, and 9 bases had no gene match. Germline V gives CDR1 SEHNR, CDR2 FQNEAQ (reference sequence).

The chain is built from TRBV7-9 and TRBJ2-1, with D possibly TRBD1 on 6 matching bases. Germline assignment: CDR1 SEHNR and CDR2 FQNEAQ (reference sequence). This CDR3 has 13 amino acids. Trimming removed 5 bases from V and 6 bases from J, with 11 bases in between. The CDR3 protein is CASSQTGSNEQFF. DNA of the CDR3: TGTGCCAGCAGCCAAACAGGGTCCAATGAGCAGTTCTTC. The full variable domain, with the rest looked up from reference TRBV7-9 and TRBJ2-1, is DTGVSQNPRHKITKRGQNVTFRCDPISEHNRLYWYRQTLGQGPEFLTYFQNEAQLEKSRLLSDRFSAERPKGSFSTLEIQRTEQGDSAMYLCASSQTGSNEQFFGPGTRLTVL.

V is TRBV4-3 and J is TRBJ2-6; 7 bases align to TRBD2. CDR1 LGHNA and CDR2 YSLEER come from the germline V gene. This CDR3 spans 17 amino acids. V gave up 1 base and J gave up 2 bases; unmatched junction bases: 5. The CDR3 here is CASSQGAGRAGANVLTF. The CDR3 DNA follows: TGCGCCAGCAGCCAAGGTGCGGGGAGGGCTGGGGCCAACGTCCTGACTTTC.

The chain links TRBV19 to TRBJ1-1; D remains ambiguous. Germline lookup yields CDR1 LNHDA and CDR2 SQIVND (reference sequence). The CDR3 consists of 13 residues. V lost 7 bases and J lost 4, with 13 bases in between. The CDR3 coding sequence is TGTGCCAGTATTCAGGCTTTTGGCACTGAAGCTTTCTTT. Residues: CASIQAFGTEAFF.

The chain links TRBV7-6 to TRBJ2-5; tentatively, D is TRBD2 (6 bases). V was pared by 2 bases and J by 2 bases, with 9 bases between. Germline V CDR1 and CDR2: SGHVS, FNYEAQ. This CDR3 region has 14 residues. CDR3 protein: CASSLFGGQETQYF. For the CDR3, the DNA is TGTGCCAGCAGCTTATTCGGGGGACAAGAGACCCAGTACTTC.

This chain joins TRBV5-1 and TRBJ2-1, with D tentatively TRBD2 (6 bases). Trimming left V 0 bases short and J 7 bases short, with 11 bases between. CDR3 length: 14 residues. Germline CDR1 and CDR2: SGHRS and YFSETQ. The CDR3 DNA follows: TGCGCCAGCAGCTTGGTGGGGGGTCAGAATGAGCAGTTCTTC. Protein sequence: CASSLVGGQNEQFF.

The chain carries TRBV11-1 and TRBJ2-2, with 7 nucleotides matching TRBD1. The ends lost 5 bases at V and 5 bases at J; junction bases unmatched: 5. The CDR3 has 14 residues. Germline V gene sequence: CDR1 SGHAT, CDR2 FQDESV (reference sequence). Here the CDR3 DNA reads TGTGCCAGCAGCAGGGGGCCTCAAACCGGGGAGCTGTTTTTT. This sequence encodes CASSRGPQTGELFF.

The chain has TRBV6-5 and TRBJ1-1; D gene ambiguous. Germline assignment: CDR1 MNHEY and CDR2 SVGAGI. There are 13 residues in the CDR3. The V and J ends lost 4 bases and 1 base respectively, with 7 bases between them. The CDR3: CASSWAGNTEAFF. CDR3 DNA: TGTGCCAGCAGTTGGGCAGGGAACACTGAAGCTTTCTTT.

The CDR3 protein is CSASDRGDTEAFF. CDR3 in DNA: TGCAGCGCCTCGGACAGGGGCGACACTGAAGCTTTCTTT. The genes are TRBV29-1 and TRBJ1-1, with 9 bases identical to TRBD1. Losses at the gene ends were 7 bases for V and 3 bases for J; bases not matched to a gene: 6. The germline CDR1 and CDR2 sequences are SQVTM and ANQGSEA. The CDR3 is 13 amino acids.

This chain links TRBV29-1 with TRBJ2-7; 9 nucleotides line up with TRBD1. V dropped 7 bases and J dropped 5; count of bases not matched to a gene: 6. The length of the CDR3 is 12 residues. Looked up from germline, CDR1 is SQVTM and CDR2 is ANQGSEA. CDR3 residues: CSAGQGSHEQYF. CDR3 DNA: TGCAGCGCCGGACAGGGGTCCCACGAGCAGTACTTC.

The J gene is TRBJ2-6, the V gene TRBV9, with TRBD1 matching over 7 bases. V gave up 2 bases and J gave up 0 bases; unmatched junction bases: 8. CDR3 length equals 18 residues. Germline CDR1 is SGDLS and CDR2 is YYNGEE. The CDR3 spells CASSVGTASFSGANVLTF. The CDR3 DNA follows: TGTGCCAGCAGCGTGGGGACAGCTTCCTTCTCTGGGGCCAACGTCCTGACTTTC. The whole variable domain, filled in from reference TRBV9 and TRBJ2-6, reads DSGVTQTPKHLITATGQRVTLRCSPRSGDLSVYWYQQSLDQGLQFLIQYYNGEERAKGNILERFSAQQFPDLHSELNLSSLELGDSALYFCASSVGTASFSGANVLTFGAGSRLTVL.

CDR3 DNA sequence: TGCGCCAGCAGCCAACTACAGGGGGCTTCCGAAAAACTGTTTTTT. Its protein product is CASSQLQGASEKLFF. This rearrangement joins TRBV4-3 to TRBJ1-4, with 9 bases identical to TRBD1. V lost 2 bases, J lost 8 bases, and 6 bases stayed unmatched. This CDR3 contains 15 residues. In germline, CDR1 is LGHNA, CDR2 YSLEER.

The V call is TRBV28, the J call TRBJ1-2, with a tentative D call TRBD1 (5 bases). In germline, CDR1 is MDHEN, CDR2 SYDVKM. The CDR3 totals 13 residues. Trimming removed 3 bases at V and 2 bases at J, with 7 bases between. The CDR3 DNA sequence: TGTGCCAGCAGTTTGGGACTAAACTATGGCTACACCTTC. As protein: CASSLGLNYGYTF.

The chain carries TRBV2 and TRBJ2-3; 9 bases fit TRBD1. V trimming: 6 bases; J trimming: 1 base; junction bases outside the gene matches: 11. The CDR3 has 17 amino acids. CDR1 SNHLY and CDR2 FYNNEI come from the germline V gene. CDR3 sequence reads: CASSGFRTGEGTDTQYF. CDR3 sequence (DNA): TGTGCCAGCAGCGGTTTCAGGACAGGGGAGGGCACAGATACGCAGTATTTT.

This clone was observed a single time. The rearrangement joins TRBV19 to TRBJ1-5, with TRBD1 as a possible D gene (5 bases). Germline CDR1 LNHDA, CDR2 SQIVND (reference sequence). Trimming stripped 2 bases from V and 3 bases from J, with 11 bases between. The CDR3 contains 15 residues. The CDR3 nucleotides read TGTGCCAGTAGTATACGACAGTCTTCCAATCAGCCCCAGCATTTT. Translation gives CASSIRQSSNQPQHF. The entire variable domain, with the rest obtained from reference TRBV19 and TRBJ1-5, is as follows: DGGITQSPKYLFRKEGQNVTLSCEQNLNHDAMYWYRQDPGQGLRLIYYSQIVNDFQKGDIAEGYSVSREKKESFPLTVTSAQKNPTAFYLCASSIRQSSNQPQHFGDGTRLSIL.

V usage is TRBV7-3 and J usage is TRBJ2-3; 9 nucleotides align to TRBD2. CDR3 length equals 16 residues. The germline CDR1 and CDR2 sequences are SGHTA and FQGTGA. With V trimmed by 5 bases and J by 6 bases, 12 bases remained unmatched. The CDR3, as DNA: TGTGCCAGCAGCCTCGGGGCTAGCGGGGCCCGGGATACGCAGTATTTT. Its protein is CASSLGASGARDTQYF. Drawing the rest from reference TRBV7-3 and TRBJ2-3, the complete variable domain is GAGVSQTPSNKVTEKGKYVELRCDPISGHTALYWYRQSLGQGPEFLIYFQGTGAADDSGLPNDRFFAVRPEGSVSTLKIQRTERGDSAVYLCASSLGASGARDTQYFGPGTRLTVL.

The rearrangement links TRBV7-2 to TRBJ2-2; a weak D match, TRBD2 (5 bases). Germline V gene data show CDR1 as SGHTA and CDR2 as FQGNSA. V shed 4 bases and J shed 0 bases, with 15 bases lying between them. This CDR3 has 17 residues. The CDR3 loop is CASSSRGKSPNTGELFF. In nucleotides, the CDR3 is TGTGCCAGCAGCTCTCGAGGGAAGTCTCCGAACACCGGGGAGCTGTTTTTT.